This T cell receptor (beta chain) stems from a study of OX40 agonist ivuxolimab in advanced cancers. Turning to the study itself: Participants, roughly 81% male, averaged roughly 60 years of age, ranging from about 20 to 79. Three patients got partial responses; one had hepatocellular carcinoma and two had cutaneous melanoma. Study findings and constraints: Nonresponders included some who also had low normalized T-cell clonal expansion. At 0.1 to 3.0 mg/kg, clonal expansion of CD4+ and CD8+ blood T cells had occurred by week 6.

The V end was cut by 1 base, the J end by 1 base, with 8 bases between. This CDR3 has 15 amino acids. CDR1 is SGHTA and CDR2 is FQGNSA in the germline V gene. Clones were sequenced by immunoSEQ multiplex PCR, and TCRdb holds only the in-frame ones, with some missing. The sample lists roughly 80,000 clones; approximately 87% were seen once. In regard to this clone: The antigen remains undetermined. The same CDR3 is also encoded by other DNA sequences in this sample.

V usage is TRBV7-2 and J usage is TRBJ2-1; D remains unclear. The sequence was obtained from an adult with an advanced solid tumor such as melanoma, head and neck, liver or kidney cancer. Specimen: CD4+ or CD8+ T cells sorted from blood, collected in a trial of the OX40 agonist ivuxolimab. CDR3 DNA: TGTGCCAGCAGCTTAGGGAGCAGTTCCTACAATGAGCAGTTCTTC. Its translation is CASSLGSSSYNEQFF.